One and the same sample provided the 31 T cell receptor beta chains below, sequenced in a study of blood T cell repertoires in COVID-19. Using immunoSEQ multiplex PCR, the repertoire was profiled, and TCRdb retains in-frame clones only, with some absent. Of about 170,000 clones listed, approximately 91% were seen once; the top ten hold around 0.77%. The sample consisted of PBMCs or T cells enriched from blood (not recorded which). These receptors all stem from a woman aged 18-29 years who had recovered from COVID-19.

This chain links TRBV28 with TRBJ1-3, with D maybe TRBD1 (5 bases). In germline, CDR1 is MDHEN, CDR2 SYDVKM. The CDR3 is made up of 15 amino acids. The V end lost 4 bases, the J end lost 2 bases, and 12 bases lay between the germline ends. Here the CDR3 DNA reads TGTGCCAGCAGTTCCAGGGTAGAGGCTGGAAACACCATATATTTT. This encodes CASSSRVEAGNTIYF.

The chain joins TRBV27 to TRBJ2-5; 10 nucleotides align to TRBD2. Germline V gene sequence: CDR1 MNHEY, CDR2 SMNVEV (reference sequence). The CDR3 contains 18 residues. Unmatched junction bases numbered 20, after V lost 6 bases and J lost 7 bases. CDR3 DNA sequence: TGTGCCAGCAGGGCTGGAGTGGGGACTAGCGCCCCCCCGGGGACCCAGTACTTC. Translating gives CASRAGVGTSAPPGTQYF.

This clone came up a few times. The chain carries TRBV29-1 and TRBJ2-3, with a weak D call TRBD2 (6 bases). The germline V gene has CDR1 SQVTM and CDR2 ANQGSEA. The CDR3 length is 14 residues. V dropped 2 bases and J dropped 6 bases, with 15 bases sitting between them. CDR3 sequence: CSVEPNGGSDTQYF. DNA for the CDR3: TGCAGCGTTGAACCCAACGGGGGTTCGGATACGCAGTATTTT.

This CDR3 is CAAGALETQYF. The CDR3 region has the DNA TGTGCCGCAGGGGCGCTAGAGACCCAGTACTTC. V is TRBV6-5 and J is TRBJ2-5, with a weak D call TRBD1 (6 bases). The CDR3 is 11 residues long. V gave up 11 bases and J gave up 4 bases, with 11 bases separating them. CDR1 MNHEY and CDR2 SVGAGI come from the germline V gene.

The chain has TRBV14 and TRBJ2-1; TRBD2 agrees at 13 bases. Germline-derived CDR1 and CDR2 are SGHDN and FVKESK. This CDR3 is 15 amino acids long. V lost 4 bases, J lost 8 bases, and 5 bases stayed unmatched. The CDR3 region is CASSPLAGGPYEQFF. The CDR3 region has the DNA TGTGCCAGCAGCCCACTAGCGGGAGGGCCCTATGAGCAGTTCTTC.

The gene calls are TRBV7-6 and TRBJ2-7; TRBD1 agrees at 7 bases. CDR1 SGHVS and CDR2 FNYEAQ come from the germline V gene. V was pared by 5 bases and J by 4 bases, with 5 bases of the junction left unmatched. The CDR3 totals 13 residues. Here the CDR3 reads CASSARGLYEQYF. In DNA, the CDR3 is TGTGCCAGCAGCGCGAGGGGGCTATACGAGCAGTACTTC. The variable domain in full, with the rest retrieved from reference TRBV7-6 and TRBJ2-7, is GAGVSQSPRYKVTKRGQDVALRCDPISGHVSLYWYRQALGQGPEFLTYFNYEAQQDKSGLPNDRFSAERPEGSISTLTIQRTEQRDSAMYRCASSARGLYEQYFGPGTRLTVT.

V usage is TRBV9 and J usage is TRBJ1-3; 9 positions agree with TRBD1. There are 15 residues in the CDR3. V lost 3 bases to trimming and J lost 4 bases; unmatched junction nucleotides: 5. Germline V gives CDR1 SGDLS, CDR2 YYNGEE. The CDR3 here is CASSADRGTGNTIYF. Written as DNA, the CDR3 is TGTGCCAGCAGCGCGGACAGGGGAACCGGAAACACCATATATTTT.

The V and J genes are TRBV10-3 and TRBJ1-5; no definite D call. The germline V gene encodes CDR1 ENHRY and CDR2 SYGVKD. This CDR3 contains 12 residues. Trimming pared 2 bases from V and 4 bases from J, leaving 3 bases between. The DNA for the CDR3 is TGTGCCATCAGTGAGCCTAATCAGCCCCAGCATTTT. Encoded protein: CAISEPNQPQHF.

The chain uses TRBV28 and TRBJ2-5; D is unresolved. The germline V and J ends were trimmed by 6 bases and 5 bases, with 16 bases remaining between them. This CDR3 comprises 14 residues. The V gene's germline CDR1 is MDHEN and CDR2 SYDVKM. The CDR3 sequence: CASRPRVAAETQYF. The CDR3 nucleotides read TGTGCCAGCAGACCCAGAGTAGCAGCTGAGACCCAGTACTTC.

The V call is TRBV15, the J call TRBJ2-1; D is undetermined. This CDR3 has 14 amino acids. CDR1 is LNHNV and CDR2 is YYDKDF in the germline V gene (reference sequence). The V and J ends lost 1 base and 8 bases respectively, with 12 bases between them. Here the CDR3 DNA reads TGTGCCACCAGCAGAGGCGGCGGTGTGGATGAGCAGTTCTTC. The encoded protein is CATSRGGGVDEQFF. The complete variable domain, with remaining parts taken from reference TRBV15 and TRBJ2-1, reads DAMVIQNPRYQVTQFGKPVTLSCSQTLNHNVMYWYQQKSSQAPKLLFHYYDKDFNNEADTPDNFQSRRPNTSFCFLDIRSPGLGDTAMYLCATSRGGGVDEQFFGPGTRLTVL.

The DNA of the CDR3 is TGTGCCAGCAGACCGCGGTCGGGGGAGGGGGAAAAACTGTTTTTT. Protein product: CASRPRSGEGEKLFF. The chain couples TRBV28 to TRBJ1-4, with D tentatively TRBD1 (5 bases). The CDR3 runs to 15 residues. Germline values: CDR1 MDHEN, CDR2 SYDVKM. V lost 6 bases, J lost 8 bases, and 19 bases lay in between.

J is TRBJ2-3 and V is TRBV27, with a weak D call TRBD2 (6 bases). Germline CDR1 is MNHEY and CDR2 is SMNVEV (reference sequence). The V end lost 5 bases, the J end lost 4 bases, and 22 bases lay between the germline ends. The CDR3 totals 17 residues. Written as DNA, the CDR3 is TGTGCCAGCAGTATCTCCGGGACTCCAACACCCCCAGATACGCAGTATTTT. As protein: CASSISGTPTPPDTQYF.

The V gene is TRBV5-4, the J gene TRBJ2-7; 7 bases line up with TRBD2. The CDR3 runs to 14 residues. Unmatched junction bases numbered 4, after V lost 4 bases and J lost 0 bases. Germline-derived CDR1 and CDR2 are SGHNT and YYREEE (reference sequence). In nucleotides, the CDR3 is TGTGCCAGCAGCCCGGGACTATCCTCCTACGAGCAGTACTTC. As protein: CASSPGLSSYEQYF.

A remark on this clone: The junction differs from germline at one of its ends, possibly a read error. The chain uses TRBV5-1 and TRBJ2-1; TRBD1 matches 11 bases. The V gene's germline CDR1 is SGHRS and CDR2 YFSETQ. This CDR3 is built from 16 residues. The CDR3 spells CARRGRGDRGFNEQFF. The DNA for the CDR3 is TGCGCCCGCAGGGGGAGGGGGGACAGGGGGTTCAATGAGCAGTTCTTC. The full variable domain, with the rest looked up from reference TRBV5-1 and TRBJ2-1, is KAGVTQTPRYLIKTRGQQVTLSCSPISGHRSVSWYQQTPGQGLQFLFEYFSETQRNKGNFPGRFSGRQFSNSRSEMNVSTLELGDSALYLCARRGRGDRGFNEQFFGPGTRLTVL.

The chain is built from TRBV27 and TRBJ1-1, with D unresolved. Trimming shortened V by 4 bases and J by 4 bases, and 13 bases separated the two germline ends. Per the germline V gene, CDR1 is MNHEY and CDR2 is SMNVEV (reference sequence). This CDR3 spans 14 amino acids. The CDR3 coding sequence is TGTGCCAGCAGTTCCCGGGTCCTTCTCACTGAAGCTTTCTTT. It is translated as CASSSRVLLTEAFF.

The chain carries TRBV3-1 (or the pseudogene TRBV3-2) and TRBJ2-3; 10 nucleotides align to TRBD2. The V and J ends lost 3 bases and 3 bases, in that order; junction bases with no gene match: 6. The germline CDR1 and CDR2 sequences are LGHDT and YNNKEL (reference sequence). CDR3 size: 16 residues. CDR3 bases: TGTGCCAGCAGCCACCTCGGTAGCGGGAGGACAGATACGCAGTATTTT. This codes for CASSHLGSGRTDTQYF.

This chain connects TRBV4-3 to TRBJ1-2, with TRBD1 as a possible D gene (5 bases). V was pared by 0 bases and J by 0 bases, with 17 bases between. This CDR3 is 18 amino acids long. Germline loops: CDR1 LGHNA, CDR2 YSLEER. CDR3 protein: CASSQDRGTVPTNYGYTF. In DNA, the CDR3 is TGCGCCAGCAGCCAAGACCGAGGGACTGTGCCAACTAACTATGGCTACACCTTC.

The chain is built from TRBV16 and TRBJ1-2; 7 positions agree with TRBD1. The CDR3 consists of 20 residues. Germline V gene data show CDR1 as KGHSY and CDR2 as FQNENV. The J segment lost 1 base and the V segment lost 3 bases, leaving 20 bases of the junction unmatched. The DNA of the CDR3 is TGTGCCAGCAGCCACCATTCCGGGTATCGGGACAGATTAGATAACTATGGCTACACCTTC. Encoded protein: CASSHHSGYRDRLDNYGYTF. Full variable domain (missing parts from reference TRBV16 and TRBJ1-2): GEEVAQTPKHLVRGEGQKAKLYCAPIKGHSYVFWYQQVLKNEFKFLISFQNENVFDETGMPKERFSAKCLPNSPCSLEIQATKLEDSAVYFCASSHHSGYRDRLDNYGYTFGSGTRLTVV.

This chain joins TRBV5-5 and TRBJ1-1; D gene ambiguous. There are 13 residues in the CDR3. V was clipped by 0 bases and J by 8 bases, with 11 bases between them. The germline CDR1 and CDR2 sequences are SGHKS and YYEKEE (reference sequence). DNA of the CDR3: TGTGCCAGCAGCTTGGATTCGGTCAGGGAAGCTTTCTTT. Residues: CASSLDSVREAFF.

The chain couples TRBV5-5 to TRBJ2-4; 7 bases align to TRBD2. The CDR3 has 17 amino acids. The germline V gene encodes CDR1 SGHKS and CDR2 YYEKEE (reference sequence). The J segment lost 6 bases and the V segment lost 2 bases, leaving 14 bases of the junction unmatched. CDR3 in amino acids: CASSFGFGGGPINIQYF. The CDR3 DNA reads as TGTGCCAGCAGCTTCGGTTTTGGGGGAGGGCCGATAAACATTCAGTACTTC.

A single count supports this clone. The V and J genes are TRBV27 and TRBJ2-7; tentatively, D is TRBD1 (5 bases). Germline V gene lookup returns CDR1 MNHEY and CDR2 SMNVEV (reference sequence). Between the trimmed V and J ends, which lost 2 bases and 3 bases, there was a span of 14 bases. The CDR3 is made up of 15 amino acids. The CDR3 DNA is TGTGCCAGCAGTTTAAGGCCAGGGTCTAGCTACGAGCAGTACTTC. Translating gives CASSLRPGSSYEQYF.

The chain employs TRBV7-9 and TRBJ1-1; the D gene is possibly TRBD1 (6 bases). The CDR3 has 14 amino acids. Germline lookup yields CDR1 SEHNR and CDR2 FQNEAQ (reference sequence). Trimming left V 5 bases short and J 3 bases short, with 13 bases between. The CDR3 spells CASSPRDTHTEAFF. Written as DNA, the CDR3 is TGTGCCAGCAGCCCTAGGGACACCCACACTGAAGCTTTCTTT.

This chain uses TRBV11-3 with TRBJ2-1, with D possibly TRBD1 on 6 matching bases. The V gene's germline CDR1 is SGHNT and CDR2 YENEEA. The germline V and J ends were trimmed by 5 bases and 6 bases, with 14 bases remaining between them. The CDR3 covers 14 residues. The CDR3 DNA sequence: TGTGCCAGCAGCCCACTCGCGGACAGCAATGAGCAGTTCTTC. The encoded protein is CASSPLADSNEQFF.

The chain links TRBV7-3 to TRBJ2-1; perhaps TRBD2 as D (5 bases). V lost 1 base to trimming and J lost 9 bases, with 10 bases between them. The CDR3 consists of 13 residues. Germline-derived CDR1 and CDR2 are SGHTA and FQGTGA. The CDR3 DNA reads as TGTGCCAGCAGCTTAAAGAGGGAAGTTGAGCAGTTCTTC. Its protein product is CASSLKREVEQFF.

V is TRBV10-3 and J is TRBJ1-5, with D unresolved. The germline gives CDR1 ENHRY, CDR2 SYGVKD. This CDR3 spans 15 amino acids. The germline V and J ends were trimmed by 10 bases and 1 base, with 17 bases remaining between them. The CDR3 coding sequence is TGTGCCACCGACCGAGGGTCGAGCAGCAATCAGCCCCAGCATTTT. This sequence encodes CATDRGSSSNQPQHF.

This clone came up a few times. The rearrangement uses TRBV4-3 and TRBJ2-2; possible D gene TRBD1, 6 bases. V dropped 0 bases and J dropped 7 bases, with 12 bases sitting between them. Germline loops: CDR1 LGHNA, CDR2 YSLEER. This CDR3 region has 15 residues. CDR3 DNA: TGCGCCAGCAGCCAAGACTGGGGGCGGGTCGGGGAGCTGTTTTTT. Translated: CASSQDWGRVGELFF.

V and J are TRBV28 and TRBJ1-1; 8 bases are shared with TRBD1. The CDR3 contains 17 residues. The ends lost 6 bases at V and 1 base at J; junction bases unmatched: 13. Germline lookup yields CDR1 MDHEN and CDR2 SYDVKM. The CDR3, as DNA: TGTGCCAGCAGCGGCCTAAGGACAGGGTACGGGAACACTGAAGCTTTCTTT. It translates to CASSGLRTGYGNTEAFF.

This clone was found once. The junction departs from the called germline gene at one end, perhaps through a read error. This rearrangement joins TRBV6-5 to TRBJ2-1; no reliable D call. The germline CDR1 and CDR2 sequences are MNHEY and SVGAGI. CDR3 length: 14 residues. The DNA of the CDR3 is TGTGCCAGCAGCTTACTTGTCTCCGACAATGAGCAGTTCTTC. It specifies CASSLLVSDNEQFF.

The rearrangement links TRBV5-8 to TRBJ2-3; 10 bases match TRBD1. This CDR3 comprises 17 residues. Looked up from germline, CDR1 is SGHTS and CDR2 is YDEGEE. J was trimmed by 2 bases and V by 4 bases; bases with no gene match: 10. The CDR3 region has the DNA TGTGCCAGCAGCCCACTTTCGACAGGGGGCTACACAGATACGCAGTATTTT. It is translated as CASSPLSTGGYTDTQYF.

Notes on this clone: The same CDR3 can be traced to other DNA sequences in this sample. The J gene is TRBJ1-1, the V gene TRBV6-5; weak D call: TRBD1 (5 bases). Germline loops: CDR1 MNHEY, CDR2 SVGAGI. With 5 bases removed from V and 2 bases from J, the gap between germline ends came to 9 bases. This CDR3 comprises 13 residues. CDR3 nucleotides: TGTGCCAGCAGTCCTACAGGTAACACTGAAGCTTTCTTT. Encoded protein: CASSPTGNTEAFF.

This clone was recorded once. This chain joins TRBV7-2 and TRBJ1-2; 10 nucleotides agree with TRBD1. Germline values: CDR1 SGHTA, CDR2 FQGNSA. This CDR3 has 18 amino acids. The junction had 14 bases not matched to a gene; V was cut back by 2 bases and J by 5 bases. The chain's CDR3 is CASSLRLWDRGFGYGYTF. DNA for the CDR3: TGTGCCAGCAGCTTAAGGCTTTGGGACAGGGGCTTTGGTTATGGCTACACCTTC.